The 18 T cell receptor beta chains listed next were all sequenced from one sample in a study of human CD8 memory T cell subsets. UMI-labeled 5' RACE yielded the TCR beta libraries. TCRdb reprocessed the 5' RACE reads; each CDR3 protein has one entry and no DNA is given. This sample carries 6,500 to 9,000 distinct CDR3 sequences, with 20% to 25% going to the ten biggest clones. Material for sequencing was CD8+ T cells from PBMCs. The origin of the receptors is a human donor in good health.

This chain connects TRBV4-2 to TRBJ1-1. Per the germline V gene, CDR1 is LGHNA and CDR2 is YNFKEQ. The CDR3 sequence is 13 residues long. The CDR3 region is CASSQDAYLGAFF.

The chain couples TRBV12-3 or TRBV12-4 to TRBJ2-1. The CDR3 is 12 amino acids. The CDR3 sequence is CASSSGDNEQFF.

The V and J genes are TRBV7-8 and TRBJ1-6; TCRdb's D gene call, TRBD1, goes unchecked for lack of DNA. Germline V CDR1 and CDR2: SGHVS, FQNEAQ. The CDR3 has 16 residues. CDR3 region: CASSGQGAGYNSPLHF.

The V call is TRBV27, the J call TRBJ2-1; TCRdb lists TRBD1, though no DNA is available to test this call. Germline CDR1 reads MNHEY; CDR2 reads SMNVEV (reference sequence). CDR3 length: 12 residues. The CDR3 is CATGFLRDKQFF.

The chain recombines TRBV5-1 with TRBJ2-7; TCRdb selects TRBD1, and the lack of DNA leaves this call unchecked. The CDR3 is made up of 16 amino acids. Germline CDR1 reads SGHRS; CDR2 reads YFSETQ. The CDR3 protein is CASSLRRGASTYEQYF.

The rearrangement links TRBV30 to TRBJ1-2; with no DNA, the TCRdb D assignment of TRBD1 cannot be verified. The CDR3 loop spans 12 amino acids. CDR1 and CDR2 (germline): GTSNPN, SVGIG (reference sequence). The CDR3 region is CAWSDDRIYYTF.

V usage is TRBV25-1 and J usage is TRBJ2-7; TCRdb selects TRBD1, and the lack of DNA leaves this call unchecked. The CDR3 has 14 amino acids. In germline, CDR1 is MGHDK, CDR2 SYGVNS. CDR3 region: CASRNAGQGSEQYF.

This chain joins TRBV12-3 or TRBV12-4 and TRBJ1-2; TCRdb names TRBD1, which stays unverified in the absence of DNA. CDR3 length: 16 amino acids. CDR3 loop: CASMMSGQGEVYGYTF.

The chain combines TRBV2 with TRBJ2-5; the D call from TCRdb, TRBD2, cannot be confirmed without DNA. This CDR3 is built from 13 residues. From germline, CDR1 is SNHLY and CDR2 FYNNEI. CDR3 sequence reads: CASISAGRETQYF.

The chain has TRBV7-8 and TRBJ2-1. CDR3 size: 15 residues. Germline CDR1 is SGHVS and CDR2 is FQNEAQ. This CDR3 reads CASSLQDVTYNEQFF. Using reference TRBV7-8 and TRBJ2-1 for the parts outside the CDR3, the full variable domain is GAGVSQSPRYKVAKRGQDVALRCDPISGHVSLFWYQQALGQGPEFLTYFQNEAQLDKSGLPSDRFFAERPEGSVSTLKIQRTQQEDSAVYLCASSLQDVTYNEQFFGPGTRLTVL.

By frequency, this clonotype registers medium-sized (0.01 to 0.1%). V is TRBV20-1 and J is TRBJ1-1; TCRdb gives TRBD1 as the D gene, but with no DNA this cannot be confirmed. CDR1 is DFQATT, CDR2 SNEGSKA, per germline (reference sequence). CDR3 size: 14 residues. The CDR3 here is CSARVDSLNTEAFF.

This clonotype ranks as medium-sized (0.01 to 0.1%) in terms of frequency. This chain joins TRBV12-3 or TRBV12-4 and TRBJ2-7. CDR3 length: 13 amino acids. The CDR3 spells CASSLHPSYEQYF.

The rearrangement uses TRBV3-1 and TRBJ2-3; the TCRdb D gene call, TRBD2, has no DNA to confirm it. The CDR3 sequence is 16 residues long. Germline lookup yields CDR1 LGHDT and CDR2 YNNKEL (reference sequence). The CDR3 loop is CASSQDGLGITDTQYF.

The rearrangement joins TRBV11-1 to TRBJ2-5; there is no DNA to check the TCRdb D call of TRBD1. Germline CDR1 is SGHAT and CDR2 is FQDESV (reference sequence). The CDR3 sequence is 14 residues long. This CDR3 is CASSPTVGGETQYF.

The chain links TRBV20-1 to TRBJ2-3. Germline V gives CDR1 DFQATT, CDR2 SNEGSKA (reference sequence). The CDR3 is made up of 16 amino acids. The CDR3 reads CSARDPKFLSTDTQYF.

This chain links TRBV20-1 with TRBJ2-7; TCRdb calls TRBD2, which cannot be checked without DNA. CDR3 length: 15 amino acids. CDR1 is DFQATT and CDR2 is SNEGSKA in the germline V gene (reference sequence). The CDR3 sequence is CSARDGGSGRYEQYF.

This rearrangement joins TRBV12-3 or TRBV12-4 to TRBJ1-1. This CDR3 contains 13 residues. The CDR3 here is CASTQAGITEAFF.

The chain uses TRBV20-1 and TRBJ1-2. This CDR3 is 13 amino acids long. Per the germline V gene, CDR1 is DFQATT and CDR2 is SNEGSKA (reference sequence). The CDR3 sequence is CSARDPDLYGYTF.